This T cell receptor (beta chain) was recovered during a study of PD-L1 blockade in urothelial cancer. Study in general: Investigators checked blood 3 weeks (second dose) and 6 weeks after treatment start.

Every PCR was spiked with synthetic TCR analog templates. The assay was immunoSEQ multiplex PCR, and TCRdb's table has in-frame clones only and misses some. Of around 110,000 clones listed, 85% to 90% are singletons. CDR1 KGHSH and CDR2 LQKENI come from the germline V gene. Trimming cost V 3 bases and J 0 bases, with 8 bases left between them. This CDR3 spans 14 amino acids. Time point reported: peripheral blood 6 weeks after treatment start. The gene calls are TRBV18 and TRBJ1-1; no clear D. The clonotype comes from a man in his 60s with urothelial cancer. The sample here was PBMCs, taken around atezolizumab (anti-PD-L1) treatment. The chain's CDR3 is CASSPDKMNTEAFF. Written as DNA, the CDR3 is TGTGCCAGCTCACCCGACAAGATGAACACTGAAGCTTTCTTT.